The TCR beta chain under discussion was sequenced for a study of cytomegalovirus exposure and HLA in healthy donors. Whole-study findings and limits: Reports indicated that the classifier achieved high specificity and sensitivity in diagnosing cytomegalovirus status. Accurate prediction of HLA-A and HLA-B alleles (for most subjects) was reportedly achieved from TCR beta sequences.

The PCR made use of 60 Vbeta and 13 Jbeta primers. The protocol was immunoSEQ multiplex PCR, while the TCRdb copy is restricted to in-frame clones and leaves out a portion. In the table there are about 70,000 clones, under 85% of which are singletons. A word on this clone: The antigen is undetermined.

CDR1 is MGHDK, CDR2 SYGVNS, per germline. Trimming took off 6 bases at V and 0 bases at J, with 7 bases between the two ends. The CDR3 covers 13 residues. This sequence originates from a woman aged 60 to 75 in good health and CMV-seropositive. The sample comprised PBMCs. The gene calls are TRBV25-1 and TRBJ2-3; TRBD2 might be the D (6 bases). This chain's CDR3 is CASREGSTDTQYF. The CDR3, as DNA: TGTGCCAGCAGGGAGGGCAGCACAGATACGCAGTATTTT.